This T cell receptor (beta chain) was identified in a study of control samples from healthy donors and cancer patients. Using immunoSEQ multiplex PCR, the repertoire was profiled, and TCRdb retains in-frame clones only, with some absent. The repertoire holds about 100,000 clones, almost 90% seen once, with 13% to 15% in the top ten. With 5 bases clipped from V and 2 bases from J, the junction kept 9 bases outside the gene matches. Per germline, CDR1 SEHNR and CDR2 FQNEAQ (reference sequence). The CDR3 is 16 amino acids. The V gene is TRBV7-9, the J gene TRBJ2-1, with 7 bases that match TRBD1. The sequencing sample was made of blood. The sequence was obtained from a man under 40 in good health. CDR3 sequence: CASSNDREQTYNEQFF. The DNA of the CDR3 is TGTGCCAGCAGCAACGACAGGGAACAGACCTACAATGAGCAGTTCTTC.